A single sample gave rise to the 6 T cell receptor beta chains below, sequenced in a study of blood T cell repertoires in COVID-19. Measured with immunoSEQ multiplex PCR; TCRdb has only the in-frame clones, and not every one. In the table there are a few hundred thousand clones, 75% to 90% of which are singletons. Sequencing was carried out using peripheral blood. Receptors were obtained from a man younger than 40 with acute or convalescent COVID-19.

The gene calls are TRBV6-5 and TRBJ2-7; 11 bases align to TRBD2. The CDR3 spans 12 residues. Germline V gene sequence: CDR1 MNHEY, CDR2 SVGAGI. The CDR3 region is CATRLAGGVQYF. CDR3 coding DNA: TGTGCAACTCGTCTAGCGGGAGGCGTGCAGTACTTC.

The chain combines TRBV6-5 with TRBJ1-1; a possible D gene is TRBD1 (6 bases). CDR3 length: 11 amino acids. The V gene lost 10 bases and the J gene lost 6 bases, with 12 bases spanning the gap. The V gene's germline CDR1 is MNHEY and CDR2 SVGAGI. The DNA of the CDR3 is TGTGCCACCGGGGGGGGCTCTGAAGCTTTCTTT. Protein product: CATGGGSEAFF.

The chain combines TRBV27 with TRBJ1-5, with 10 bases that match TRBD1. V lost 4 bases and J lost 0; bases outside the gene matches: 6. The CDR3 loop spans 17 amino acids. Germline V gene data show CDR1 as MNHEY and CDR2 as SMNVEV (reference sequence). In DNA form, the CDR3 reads TGTGCCAGCAGTTCACGACAGGGGGCGCTTAGCAATCAGCCCCAGCATTTT. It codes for CASSSRQGALSNQPQHF.

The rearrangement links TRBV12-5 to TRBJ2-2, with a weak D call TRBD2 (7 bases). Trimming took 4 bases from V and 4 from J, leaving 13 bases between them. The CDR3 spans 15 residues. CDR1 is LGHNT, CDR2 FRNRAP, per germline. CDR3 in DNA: TGTGCTAGTGGTTCCGGGGGGCCGGGCACCGGGGAGCTGTTTTTT. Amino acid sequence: CASGSGGPGTGELFF.

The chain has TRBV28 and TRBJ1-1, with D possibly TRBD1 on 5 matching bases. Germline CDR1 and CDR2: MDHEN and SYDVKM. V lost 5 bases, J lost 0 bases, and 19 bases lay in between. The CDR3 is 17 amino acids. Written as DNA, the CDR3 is TGTGCCAGCAGTACCCTGGTGAGGGGACTCCTGAACACTGAAGCTTTCTTT. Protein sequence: CASSTLVRGLLNTEAFF.

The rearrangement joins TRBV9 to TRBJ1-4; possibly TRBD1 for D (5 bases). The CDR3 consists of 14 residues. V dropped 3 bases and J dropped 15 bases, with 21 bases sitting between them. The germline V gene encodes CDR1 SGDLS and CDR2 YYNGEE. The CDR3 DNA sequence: TGTGCCAGCAGCGCAAATATGGGGCAGCTCGGTTTGTTTTTT. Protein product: CASSANMGQLGLFF.